Listed below are T cell receptor beta chains from one sample, sequenced in a study of cytomegalovirus exposure and HLA in healthy donors. The repertoire was sequenced with immunoSEQ multiplex PCR; TCRdb's copy has only in-frame clones and lacks some. This table has some 150,000 clones, around 83% appearing once. Sample: PBMCs. The receptors come from a woman between 18 and 29 years old in good health and CMV-seronegative. Both conserved end residues are part of each CDR3. D genes are given only for firm matches. Some rows have no size entry. The others give once, few or many, or a class for an expanded clone.

V,D,J,size,CDR3,DNA
TRBV7-3,TRBD1,TRBJ2-5,once,CASSLRGADRGLHETQYF,TGTGCCAGCAGCTTAAGAGGTGCGGACAGGGGTTTGCACGAGACCCAGTACTTC
TRBV27,TRBD1,TRBJ2-1,-,CASSLRQGTPGIF,TGTGCCAGCAGCCTCAGACAGGGGACCCCCGGGATCTTC
TRBV19,-,TRBJ1-5,once,CASREQSGFLQHF,TGTGCCAGTAGAGAACAATCAGGGTTCCTCCAGCATTTT
TRBV7-2,-,TRBJ1-2,-,CASSRPWRDYGYTF,TGTGCCAGCAGCCGCCCGTGGAGGGACTATGGCTACACCTTC
TRBV9,-,TRBJ2-3,-,CASSPRTASTDTQYF,TGTGCCAGCAGCCCTCGGACAGCCAGCACAGATACGCAGTATTTT
TRBV10-3,TRBD2,TRBJ2-7,-,CAISASSGGAKGEQYF,TGTGCCATCAGTGCCTCTTCGGGGGGAGCGAAGGGCGAGCAGTACTTC
TRBV11-2,TRBD2,TRBJ2-1,-,CASREELARHNEQFF,TGTGCCAGCCGTGAAGAACTAGCGCGTCACAATGAGCAGTTCTTC
TRBV30,-,TRBJ1-4,-,CAWSPDSATNEKLFF,TGTGCCTGGAGCCCGGACAGTGCAACTAATGAAAAACTGTTTTTT
TRBV2,TRBD1,TRBJ1-3,-,CASSAGQGVSGNTIYF,TGTGCCAGCAGTGCTGGTCAGGGGGTCTCTGGAAACACCATATATTTT
TRBV5-4,TRBD2,TRBJ2-1,-,CASSLSASGVLGEQFF,TGTGCCAGCAGCTTGTCAGCCAGCGGGGTGTTGGGGGAGCAGTTCTTC
TRBV6-5,TRBD1,TRBJ2-7,few,CASRNARGSTYEQYF,TGTGCCAGCAGAAATGCCAGGGGGTCTACCTACGAGCAGTACTTC
TRBV6-5,-,TRBJ2-3,once,CASSYFGLSADTQYF,TGTGCCAGCAGTTACTTCGGACTATCGGCGGATACGCAGTATTTT
TRBV19,-,TRBJ2-3,-,CASSREGRGGTDTQYF,TGTGCCAGTAGTAGAGAAGGGCGGGGAGGCACAGATACGCAGTATTTT
TRBV7-8,TRBD1,TRBJ1-2,-,CASSLDLDRGHLTF,TGTGCCAGCAGCTTAGATCTGGACAGGGGCCATCTCACCTTC
TRBV18,TRBD2,TRBJ2-7,-,CASSREGGGAYEQYF,TGTGCCAGCTCACGGGAGGGTGGAGGGGCCTACGAGCAGTACTTC
TRBV4-2,-,TRBJ2-2,few,CASSLRQRAGELFF,TGTGCCAGCAGCCTTCGACAGCGCGCCGGGGAGCTGTTTTTT
TRBV28,-,TRBJ2-3,-,CASSLLTDTQYF,TGTGCCAGCAGTTTATTAACAGATACGCAGTATTTT
TRBV2,TRBD1,TRBJ2-3,-,CASSDRDRGEGTQYF,TGTGCCAGCAGTGACCGGGACAGGGGCGAGGGTACGCAGTATTTT
TRBV19,-,TRBJ2-7,-,CASSIEGGGEQYF,TGTGCCAGTAGTATAGAGGGTGGCGGCGAGCAGTACTTC
TRBV5-4,-,TRBJ2-3,-,CASSSGTVSTDTQYF,TGTGCCAGCAGCTCCGGGACTGTCAGTACAGATACGCAGTATTTT
TRBV4-1,TRBD1,TRBJ2-7,-,CASSRGQGRAYEQYF,TGCGCCAGCAGCCGCGGACAGGGGCGAGCCTACGAGCAGTACTTC
TRBV19,-,TRBJ2-7,-,CASSISTTGYEQYF,TGTGCCAGTAGTATATCAACCACGGGCTACGAGCAGTACTTC
TRBV6-1,-,TRBJ2-2,-,CASSEPWRQIYTGELFF,TGTGCCAGCAGTGAACCGTGGAGACAGATATACACCGGGGAGCTGTTTTTT
TRBV7-3,-,TRBJ2-5,-,CASSLTVQETQYF,TGTGCCAGCAGCTTAACCGTCCAAGAGACCCAGTACTTC
TRBV7-2,TRBD2,TRBJ2-7,-,CASSSVTSGRTYEQYF,TGTGCCAGCAGTTCCGTGACTAGCGGGAGGACCTACGAGCAGTACTTC
TRBV15,-,TRBJ2-7,-,CATSRDRGSSYEQYF,TGTGCCACCAGCAGAGATCGGGGGAGCTCCTACGAGCAGTACTTC
TRBV27,TRBD2,TRBJ2-3,-,CASSPGTSGEVTQYF,TGTGCCAGCAGCCCCGGGACTAGCGGGGAGGTTACGCAGTATTTT
TRBV15,TRBD1,TRBJ2-7,-,CATSRGQVDEQYF,TGTGCCACCAGCAGGGGACAGGTAGACGAGCAGTACTTC
TRBV7-2,TRBD1,TRBJ1-4,-,CASSTRQGKDEKLFF,TGTGCCAGCAGCACCCGACAGGGGAAAGATGAAAAACTGTTTTTT
TRBV10-3,TRBD1,TRBJ1-5,-,CATGQVNQPQHF,TGTGCCACCGGACAGGTCAATCAGCCCCAGCATTTT
TRBV6-7,TRBD1,TRBJ2-7,-,CASPPGQKTYEQYF,TGTGCCAGCCCACCGGGACAGAAGACCTACGAGCAGTACTTC
TRBV9,-,TRBJ1-6,-,CASSARDFNSPLHF,TGTGCCAGCAGCGCCCGGGACTTCAATTCACCCCTCCACTTT
TRBV10-3,TRBD2,TRBJ2-7,-,CAISAAGDLYEQYF,TGTGCCATCAGTGCAGCGGGAGATCTCTACGAGCAGTACTTC
TRBV18,-,TRBJ2-7,once,CASSSELGAYEQYF,TGTGCCAGCTCATCCGAACTAGGAGCCTACGAGCAGTACTTC
TRBV18,-,TRBJ1-2,-,CASSPPDSYYGYTF,TGTGCCAGCTCACCACCCGACAGTTACTATGGCTACACCTTC
TRBV5-4,TRBD2,TRBJ2-2,-,CASSLRTTSGGTGELFF,TGTGCCAGCAGCTTGCGAACGACTAGCGGGGGGACCGGGGAGCTGTTTTTT
TRBV6-5,TRBD2,TRBJ2-5,-,CASSYFGEGETQYF,TGTGCCAGCAGTTATTTCGGGGAGGGAGAGACCCAGTACTTC
TRBV4-3,-,TRBJ2-3,-,CASSQSAYGADTQYF,TGCGCCAGCAGCCAATCCGCCTACGGGGCAGATACGCAGTATTTT
TRBV6-1,-,TRBJ1-5,few,CASSERNQPQHF,TGTGCCAGCAGCGAGCGCAATCAGCCCCAGCATTTT
TRBV30,TRBD1,TRBJ2-3,-,CAWSTGDSTDTQYF,TGTGCCTGGTCGACAGGGGATAGCACAGATACGCAGTATTTT
TRBV7-2,-,TRBJ2-3,-,CASSPATSTRRVGGTQYF,TGTGCCAGCAGCCCCGCCACGTCGACAAGGCGGGTCGGAGGTACGCAGTATTTT
TRBV5-6,-,TRBJ2-7,-,CASTSLRLDTTYEQYF,TGTGCCAGCACCTCTCTGCGGTTGGACACAACCTACGAGCAGTACTTC
TRBV7-3,TRBD2,TRBJ2-1,once,CASSLQAGGSNEQFF,TGTGCCAGCAGCTTACAAGCGGGAGGGAGCAATGAGCAGTTCTTC
TRBV27,TRBD1,TRBJ1-2,-,CASSSGQGLRGYTF,TGTGCCAGCAGTTCGGGACAGGGACTTCGCGGCTACACCTTC
TRBV2,-,TRBJ2-1,-,CASSEGWSRDEQFF,TGTGCCAGCAGTGAAGGTTGGAGTCGGGATGAGCAGTTCTTC
TRBV6-5,-,TRBJ2-5,-,CAGSFIAHREETQYF,TGTGCCGGCAGTTTTATCGCCCACAGGGAAGAGACCCAGTACTTC
TRBV5-1,-,TRBJ1-2,-,CASTPAGGANHGYTF,TGCGCCAGCACCCCGGCGGGAGGGGCCAACCATGGCTACACCTTC
TRBV7-9,TRBD1,TRBJ2-3,once,CASSLNRDRDTQYF,TGTGCCAGCAGCCTGAACCGGGACAGGGATACGCAGTATTTT
TRBV11-3,-,TRBJ2-7,-,CASSLQGSEQYF,TGTGCCAGCAGCTTACAGGGGAGCGAGCAGTACTTC
TRBV7-9,TRBD1,TRBJ2-2,-,CASSPNRQGAGELFF,TGTGCCAGCAGCCCCAATCGACAGGGGGCCGGGGAGCTGTTTTTT
TRBV5-4,TRBD2,TRBJ2-5,-,CASSLPSLAEETQYF,TGTGCCAGCAGCTTGCCGTCACTAGCGGAAGAGACCCAGTACTTC
TRBV13,-,TRBJ2-2,-,CASSPEGLNTGELFF,TGTGCCAGCAGCCCAGAGGGATTAAACACCGGGGAGCTGTTTTTT
TRBV2,TRBD1,TRBJ2-3,-,CASCRTGGIDTQYF,TGTGCCAGTTGTAGGACAGGGGGCATAGATACGCAGTATTTT
TRBV6-5,TRBD1,TRBJ1-5,once,CASSYTGESNQPQHF,TGTGCCAGCAGTTACACAGGGGAAAGCAATCAGCCCCAGCATTTT
TRBV6-6,-,TRBJ2-1,-,CASSADWQFF,TGTGCCAGCAGTGCGGACTGGCAGTTCTTC